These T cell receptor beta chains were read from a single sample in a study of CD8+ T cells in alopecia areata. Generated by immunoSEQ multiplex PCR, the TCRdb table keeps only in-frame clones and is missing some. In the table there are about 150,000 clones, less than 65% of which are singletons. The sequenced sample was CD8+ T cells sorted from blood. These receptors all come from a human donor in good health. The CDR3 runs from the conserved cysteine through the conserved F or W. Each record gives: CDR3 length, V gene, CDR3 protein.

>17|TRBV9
CASSQSPGTSGVDEQFF
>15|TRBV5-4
CASSHEGNSNQPQHF
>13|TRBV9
CASSPGTSNEQFF
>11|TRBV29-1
CSVEGRTEAFF
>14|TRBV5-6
CASSFSGNPYEQYF
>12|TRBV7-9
CASSPSVDTQYF
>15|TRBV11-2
CASSLDLAGSQPQHF
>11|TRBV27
CATRGVGYEYF
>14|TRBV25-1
CASSDDQNTGELFF
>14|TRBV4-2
CASSQDTLRLGYTF
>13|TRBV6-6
CASSQGSLDTQYF
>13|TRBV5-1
CASSLAVPTEAFF
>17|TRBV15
CATSSTRRQTGSYEQYF
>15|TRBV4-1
CASSQRKTTRETQYF
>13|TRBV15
CATSRDALASQYF
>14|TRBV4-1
CASRMGTGATEQYF
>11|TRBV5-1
CASSLSGEQYF
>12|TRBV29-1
CSVEVDSYEQYF
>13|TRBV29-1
CSAATRLGGEQYF
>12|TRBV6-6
CASRPDRKELFF
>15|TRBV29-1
CSVDGTDLSYNEQFF
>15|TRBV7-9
CASSKTSGSSDTQYF
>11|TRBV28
CASSSGKEQYF
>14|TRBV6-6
CASRPDRSGGELFF
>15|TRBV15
CATSRDRGRVETQYF
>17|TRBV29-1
CSVVRRTSGRGTGELFF
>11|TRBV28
CAVGAGGEQYF
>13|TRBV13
CASSLTESYGYTF
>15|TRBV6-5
CASSPGQGTNQPQHF
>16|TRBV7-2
CASSVLRAGAADTQYF
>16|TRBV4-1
CASSQTQGTVPYGYTF
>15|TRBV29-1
CSVEEGPIIGDTQYF
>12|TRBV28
CASSLWSDTQYF
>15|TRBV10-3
CAISETASDQETQYF
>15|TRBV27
CASSPSPGTGNEQFF
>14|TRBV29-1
CSVGGLAGEDTQYF
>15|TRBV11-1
CASSPWQGDNYGYTF
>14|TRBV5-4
CASSQDRGLSGYTF
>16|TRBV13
CASSAPRAGVTDTQYF